This T cell receptor beta chain stems from a study of blood T cell repertoires in COVID-19. The overall study: Sample material is recorded as cDNA or gDNA derived from T cells, B-cell-depleted T cells, or PBMCs.

During active infection, Seattle patients enrolled and were then monitored through disease. In the authors' methods: Amplifying reference gene primers gave estimates of nucleated cell counts. Sequencing was performed with immunoSEQ multiplex PCR; in TCRdb, only in-frame clones are kept and a portion is missing. V and J calls and clone size are given by that table; D and trimming were obtained from the DNA. The table shows about 250,000 clones, with approximately 85% occurring only once. Germline CDR1 reads KGHDR; CDR2 reads SFDVKD. V shed 4 bases and J shed 5 bases, with 13 bases lying between them. The CDR3 extends over 14 amino acids.

The sample was peripheral blood. The genes are TRBV24-1 and TRBJ2-5; no clear D gene. The source is a human donor with COVID-19, enrolled during active disease. The donor label of this sample is uncertain. CDR3 protein: CATSEDSGHETQYF. CDR3 nucleotide sequence: TGTGCCACCAGTGAAGACTCCGGCCATGAGACCCAGTACTTC.